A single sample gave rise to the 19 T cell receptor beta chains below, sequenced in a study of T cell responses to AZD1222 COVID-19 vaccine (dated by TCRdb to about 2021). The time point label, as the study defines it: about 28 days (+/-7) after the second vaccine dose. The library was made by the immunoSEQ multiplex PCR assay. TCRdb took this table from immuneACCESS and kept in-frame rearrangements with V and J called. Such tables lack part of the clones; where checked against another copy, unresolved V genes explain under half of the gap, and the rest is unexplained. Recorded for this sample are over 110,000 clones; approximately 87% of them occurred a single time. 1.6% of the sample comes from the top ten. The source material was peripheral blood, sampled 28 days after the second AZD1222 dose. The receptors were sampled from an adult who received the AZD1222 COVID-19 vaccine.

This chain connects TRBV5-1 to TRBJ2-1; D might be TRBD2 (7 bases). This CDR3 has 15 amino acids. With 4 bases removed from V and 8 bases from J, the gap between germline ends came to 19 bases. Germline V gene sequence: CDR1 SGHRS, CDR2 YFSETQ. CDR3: CASSPRGGGGDEQFF. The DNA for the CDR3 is TGCGCCAGCAGCCCCAGGGGCGGGGGAGGAGATGAGCAGTTCTTC.

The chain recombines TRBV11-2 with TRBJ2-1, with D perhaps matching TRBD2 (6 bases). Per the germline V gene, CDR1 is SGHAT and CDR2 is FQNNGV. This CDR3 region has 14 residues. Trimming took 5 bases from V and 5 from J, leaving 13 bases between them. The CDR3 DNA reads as TGTGCCAGCAGCGGGAGGTTACAACACAATGAGCAGTTCTTC. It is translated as CASSGRLQHNEQFF.

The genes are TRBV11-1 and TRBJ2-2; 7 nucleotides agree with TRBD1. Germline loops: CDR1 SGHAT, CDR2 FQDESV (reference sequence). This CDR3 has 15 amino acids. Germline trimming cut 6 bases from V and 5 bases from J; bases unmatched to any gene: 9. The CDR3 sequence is CASRPGGSGTGELFF. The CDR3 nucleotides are TGTGCCAGCAGGCCAGGGGGAAGTGGAACCGGGGAGCTGTTTTTT.

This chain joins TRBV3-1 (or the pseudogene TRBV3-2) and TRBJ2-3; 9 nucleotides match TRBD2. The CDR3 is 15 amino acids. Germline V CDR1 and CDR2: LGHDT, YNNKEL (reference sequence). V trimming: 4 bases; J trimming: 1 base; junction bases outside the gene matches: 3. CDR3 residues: CASSPRTSGTDTQYF. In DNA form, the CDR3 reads TGTGCCAGCAGCCCGCGGACTAGCGGCACAGATACGCAGTATTTT.

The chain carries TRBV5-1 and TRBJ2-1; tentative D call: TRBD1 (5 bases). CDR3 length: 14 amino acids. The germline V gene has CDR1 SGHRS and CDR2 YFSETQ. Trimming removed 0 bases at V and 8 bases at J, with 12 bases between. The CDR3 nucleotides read TGCGCCAGCAGCTTGGAAGGTGGGGCGGATGAGCAGTTCTTC. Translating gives CASSLEGGADEQFF.

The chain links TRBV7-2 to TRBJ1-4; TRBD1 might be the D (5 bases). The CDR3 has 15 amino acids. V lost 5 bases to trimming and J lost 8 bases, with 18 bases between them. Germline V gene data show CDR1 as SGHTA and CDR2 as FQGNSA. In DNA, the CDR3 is TGTGCCAGCAGCGCGGGTATCAGGGTTGGGGAAAAACTGTTTTTT. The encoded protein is CASSAGIRVGEKLFF.

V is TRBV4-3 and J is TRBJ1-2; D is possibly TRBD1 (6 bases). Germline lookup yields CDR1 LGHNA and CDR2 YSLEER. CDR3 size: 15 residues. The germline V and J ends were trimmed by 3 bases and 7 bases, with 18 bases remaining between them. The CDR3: CASSQRLGGQGGYTF. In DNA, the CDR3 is TGCGCCAGCAGCCAGAGGTTGGGGGGGCAAGGTGGCTACACCTTC.

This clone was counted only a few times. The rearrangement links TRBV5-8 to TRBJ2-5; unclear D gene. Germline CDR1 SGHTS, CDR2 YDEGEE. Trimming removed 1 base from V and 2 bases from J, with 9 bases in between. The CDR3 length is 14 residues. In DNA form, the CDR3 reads TGTGCCAGCAGCTTGCTGCCCGTACAAGAGACCCAGTACTTC. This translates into CASSLLPVQETQYF.

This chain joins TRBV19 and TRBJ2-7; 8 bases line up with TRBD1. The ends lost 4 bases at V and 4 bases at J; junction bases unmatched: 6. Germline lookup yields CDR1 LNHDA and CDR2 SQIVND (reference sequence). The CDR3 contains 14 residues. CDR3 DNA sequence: TGTGCCAGTAGTAAGGACAGGGACAGGTACGAGCAGTACTTC. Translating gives CASSKDRDRYEQYF.

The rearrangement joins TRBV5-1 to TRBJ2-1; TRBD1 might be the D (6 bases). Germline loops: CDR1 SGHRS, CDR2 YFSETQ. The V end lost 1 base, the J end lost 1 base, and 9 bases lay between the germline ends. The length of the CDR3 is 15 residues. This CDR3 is CASSLNDRSYNEQFF. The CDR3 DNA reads TGCGCCAGCAGCTTGAATGACAGGTCCTACAATGAGCAGTTCTTC.

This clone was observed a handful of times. CDR3 loop: CATSRLGGGQGRISSNQPQHF. CDR3 nucleotides: TGTGCCACCAGCAGATTAGGGGGGGGACAGGGTCGCATCTCTAGCAATCAGCCCCAGCATTTT. The chain couples TRBV15 to TRBJ1-5, with TRBD1 identical over 9 bases. The length of the CDR3 is 21 residues. V shed 2 bases and J 0 bases; nucleotides not matched to a gene: 17. Per the germline V gene, CDR1 is LNHNV and CDR2 is YYDKDF (reference sequence).

CDR3 coding DNA: TGTGCCAGCAGTTTTGGGGTCACTGGAAACACCATATATTTT. This translates into CASSFGVTGNTIYF. V is TRBV6-6 and J is TRBJ1-3; D is ambiguous. Trimming removed 4 bases at V and 2 bases at J, with 9 bases between. The CDR3 runs 14 residues. Germline values: CDR1 MNHNY, CDR2 SVGAGI (reference sequence).

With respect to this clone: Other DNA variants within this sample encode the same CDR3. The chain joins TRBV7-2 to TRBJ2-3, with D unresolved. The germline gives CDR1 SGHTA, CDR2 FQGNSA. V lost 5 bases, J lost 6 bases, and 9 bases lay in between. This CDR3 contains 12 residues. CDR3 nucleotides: TGTGCCAGCAGCCCTACTTCGGATACGCAGTATTTT. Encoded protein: CASSPTSDTQYF.

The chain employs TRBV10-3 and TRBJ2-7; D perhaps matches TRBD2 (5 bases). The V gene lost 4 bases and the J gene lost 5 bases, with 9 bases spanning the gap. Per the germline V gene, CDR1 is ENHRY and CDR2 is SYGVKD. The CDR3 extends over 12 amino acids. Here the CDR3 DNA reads TGTGCCATCAGTGGAACCGGGGACGAGCAGTACGTC. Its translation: CAISGTGDEQYV.

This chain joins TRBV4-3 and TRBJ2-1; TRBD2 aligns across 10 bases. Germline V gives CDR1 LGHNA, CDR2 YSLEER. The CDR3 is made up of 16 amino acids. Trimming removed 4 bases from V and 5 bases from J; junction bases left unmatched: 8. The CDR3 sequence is CASSLEGLAGDNEQFF. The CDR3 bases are TGCGCCAGCAGCCTCGAAGGGCTAGCGGGAGACAATGAGCAGTTCTTC.

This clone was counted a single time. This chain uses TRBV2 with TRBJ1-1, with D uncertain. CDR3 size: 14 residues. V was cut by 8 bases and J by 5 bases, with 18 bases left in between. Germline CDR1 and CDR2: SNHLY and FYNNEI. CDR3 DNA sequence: TGTGCCAGCGAGATTGGAGGTACGAGAACTGAAGCTTTCTTT. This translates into CASEIGGTRTEAFF.

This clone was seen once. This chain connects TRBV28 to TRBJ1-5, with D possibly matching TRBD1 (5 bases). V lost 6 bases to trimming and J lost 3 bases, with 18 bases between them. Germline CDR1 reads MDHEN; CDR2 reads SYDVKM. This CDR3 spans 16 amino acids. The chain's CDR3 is CASRMAGPRDNQPQHF. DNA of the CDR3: TGTGCCAGCAGGATGGCGGGACCCAGGGACAATCAGCCCCAGCATTTT.

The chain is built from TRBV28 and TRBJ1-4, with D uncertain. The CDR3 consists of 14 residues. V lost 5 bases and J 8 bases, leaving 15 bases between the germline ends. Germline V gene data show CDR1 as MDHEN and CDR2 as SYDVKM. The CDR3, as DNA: TGTGCCAGCAGTCTTATAAACCTAGGGGAAAAACTGTTTTTT. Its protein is CASSLINLGEKLFF.

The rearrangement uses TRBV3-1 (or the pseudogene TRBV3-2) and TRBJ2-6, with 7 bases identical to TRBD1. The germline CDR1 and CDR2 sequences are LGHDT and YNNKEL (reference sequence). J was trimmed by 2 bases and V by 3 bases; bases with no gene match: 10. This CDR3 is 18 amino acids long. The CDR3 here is CASSHSRGQFPGANVLTF. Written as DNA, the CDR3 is TGTGCCAGCAGCCACTCGAGGGGGCAATTCCCTGGGGCCAACGTCCTGACTTTC.